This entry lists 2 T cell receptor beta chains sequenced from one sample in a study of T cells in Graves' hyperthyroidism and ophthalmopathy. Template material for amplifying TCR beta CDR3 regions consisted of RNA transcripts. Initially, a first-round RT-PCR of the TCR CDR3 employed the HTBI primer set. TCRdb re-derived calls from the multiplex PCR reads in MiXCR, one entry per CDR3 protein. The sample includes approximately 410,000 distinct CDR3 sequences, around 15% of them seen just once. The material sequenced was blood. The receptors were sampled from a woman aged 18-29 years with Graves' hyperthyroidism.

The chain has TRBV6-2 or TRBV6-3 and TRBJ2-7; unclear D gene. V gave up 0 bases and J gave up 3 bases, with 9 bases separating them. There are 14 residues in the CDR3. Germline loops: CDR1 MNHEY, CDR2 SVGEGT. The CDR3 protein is CASSYSVQDYEQYF. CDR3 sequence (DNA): TGTGCCAGCAGTTACTCGGTCCAGGACTACGAGCAGTACTTC.

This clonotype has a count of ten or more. The CDR3 nucleotides are TGTGCCAGCAGCTTAGCGGGGGGGGCCCACCCAGAAGCTTTCTTT. This encodes CASSLAGGAHPEAFF. The chain carries TRBV7-9 and TRBJ1-1; possible D gene TRBD1, 6 bases. The V end was cut by 0 bases, the J end by 8 bases, with 16 bases between. The CDR3 consists of 15 residues. The germline V gene has CDR1 SEHNR and CDR2 FQNEAQ (reference sequence). The full variable domain, with the rest looked up from reference TRBV7-9 and TRBJ1-1, is DTGVSQNPRHKITKRGQNVTFRCDPISEHNRLYWYRQTLGQGPEFLTYFQNEAQLEKSRLLSDRFSAERPKGSFSTLEIQRTEQGDSAMYLCASSLAGGAHPEAFFGQGTRLTVV.